Shown below are 25 T cell receptor beta chains from a single sample sequenced in a study of T cell repertoires in cytomegalovirus infection. TCRdb redid the calling of the reads with MiXCR, one entry per CDR3 protein. This sample has around 800,000 distinct CDR3 sequences; roughly 33% occur once, and the top ten carry 12%. Their antigen targets remain unknown. Material: cultured CD8+ T cells from PBMCs, obtained from culture after CMV antigen stimulation. These receptors came from a human donor in good health (CMV status not recorded). Some clones in this sample may be carry-over from other donors' samples.

The V gene is TRBV6-1, the J gene TRBJ1-5; no firm D call. The germline V gene encodes CDR1 MNHNS and CDR2 SASEGT. The CDR3 totals 14 residues. V was shortened by 4 bases and J by 1 base, with 8 bases between the two germline ends. The CDR3 spells CASSARSSNQPQHF. The CDR3 DNA reads as TGTGCCAGCAGTGCCCGGAGCAGCAATCAGCCCCAGCATTTT.

This clonotype has only a few counts. The rearrangement uses TRBV15 and TRBJ2-7; 14 nucleotides match TRBD2. There are 15 residues in the CDR3. The junction had 0 bases not matched to a gene; V was cut back by 3 bases and J by 2 bases. Germline V gene data show CDR1 as LNHNV and CDR2 as YYDKDF (reference sequence). The CDR3, as DNA: TGTGCCACCAGCAGGGGACTAGCGGGGGCCTACGAGCAGTACGTC. It yields the protein CATSRGLAGAYEQYV.

The chain couples TRBV5-4 to TRBJ2-7; D might be TRBD1 or TRBD2, each matching 5 bases. This CDR3 region has 15 residues. CDR1 and CDR2 from the germline V gene are SGHNT and YYREEE (reference sequence). Trimming took off 4 bases at V and 3 bases at J, with 17 bases between the two ends. The CDR3 loop is CASSPTHGDLYEQYF. The CDR3 region has the DNA TGTGCCAGCAGCCCTACTCACGGGGACCTCTACGAGCAGTACTTC.

V gene TRBV4-2 combines with J gene TRBJ2-3, with TRBD2 matching over 13 bases. The junction had 4 bases not matched to a gene; V was cut back by 3 bases and J by 1 base. The CDR3 loop spans 17 amino acids. Germline assignment: CDR1 LGHNA and CDR2 YNFKEQ. The CDR3: CASSHVTSGGGTDTQYF. The CDR3 DNA is TGTGCCAGCAGCCACGTCACTAGCGGGGGGGGCACAGATACGCAGTATTTT.

Many counts were recorded for this clonotype. The chain is built from TRBV7-2 and TRBJ2-2; 13 bases fit TRBD2. Per germline, CDR1 SGHTA and CDR2 FQGNSA. CDR3 length: 17 amino acids. Trimming cost V 4 bases and J 3 bases; bases outside gene matches: 5. This chain's CDR3 is CASSYRLAGGHTGELFF. The CDR3 region has the DNA TGTGCCAGCAGCTACAGACTAGCGGGGGGACACACCGGGGAGCTGTTTTTT.

This chain links TRBV4-3 with TRBJ2-3; D possibly corresponds to TRBD2 (5 bases). This CDR3 has 15 residues. V lost 0 bases and J lost 5, with 12 bases in between. CDR1 is LGHNA and CDR2 is YSLEER in the germline V gene. Here the CDR3 reads CASSQDIFEGDTQYF. CDR3 nucleotides: TGCGCCAGCAGCCAAGACATCTTCGAGGGAGATACGCAGTATTTT.

The chain links TRBV27 to TRBJ2-3; D possibly corresponds to TRBD1 (6 bases). The CDR3 is 15 residues long. Trimming shortened V by 8 bases and J by 0 bases, and 15 bases separated the two germline ends. The germline V gene encodes CDR1 MNHEY and CDR2 SMNVEV (reference sequence). The CDR3 DNA is TGTGCCAGCCAGGGACACCAATCGAGCACAGATACGCAGTATTTT. This codes for CASQGHQSSTDTQYF.

This clonotype has just a few counts. This sequence joins TRBV9 and TRBJ2-7, with D maybe TRBD1 (6 bases). CDR3 length: 13 residues. Germline V gives CDR1 SGDLS, CDR2 YYNGEE. Trimming cost V 3 bases and J 6 bases, with 13 bases left between them. The CDR3 DNA reads as TGTGCCAGCAGCGCAGGGACAACGGGCGAGCAGTACGTC. It codes for CASSAGTTGEQYV.

This chain links TRBV6-5 with TRBJ2-1; possibly TRBD1 for D (6 bases). CDR1 is MNHEY and CDR2 is SVGAGI in the germline V gene. The CDR3 sequence is 15 residues long. The V and J ends lost 0 bases and 6 bases respectively, with 12 bases between them. In DNA form, the CDR3 reads TGTGCCAGCAGTTACTCGAATGGACAGACCAATGAGCAGTTCTTC. Translated: CASSYSNGQTNEQFF.

The chain links TRBV7-6 to TRBJ2-2; either TRBD1 or TRBD2 may supply D (6 bases each). The germline V gene has CDR1 SGHVS and CDR2 FNYEAQ. Trimming stripped 6 bases from V and 4 bases from J, with 18 bases between. The CDR3 is 16 amino acids. CDR3 nucleotide sequence: TGTGCCAGCAGGCAAGAGGGGGGATCGAGCACCGGGGAGCTGTTTTTT. This codes for CASRQEGGSSTGELFF.

This clonotype was seen only a few times. The rearrangement uses TRBV11-3 and TRBJ2-2; 11 bases align to TRBD1. The CDR3 has 15 amino acids. Per the germline V gene, CDR1 is SGHNT and CDR2 is YENEEA. V gave up 4 bases and J gave up 5 bases; unmatched junction bases: 3. In DNA form, the CDR3 reads TGTGCCAGCAGCTGGGACAGGGGGAGTACCGGGGAGCTGTTTTTT. Amino acid sequence: CASSWDRGSTGELFF. The full variable domain, rest sourced from reference TRBV11-3 and TRBJ2-2, is EAGVVQSPRYKIIEKKQPVAFWCNPISGHNTLYWYLQNLGQGPELLIRYENEEAVDDSQLPKDRFSAERLKGVDSTLKIQPAELGDSAVYLCASSWDRGSTGELFFGEGSRLTVL.

Only a few counts were recorded for this clonotype. The chain recombines TRBV27 with TRBJ1-4; D is unclear. The ends were cut back, 10 bases at V and 4 bases at J, with 19 bases in the middle. Germline CDR1 MNHEY, CDR2 SMNVEV (reference sequence). This CDR3 is 15 amino acids long. This CDR3 is CATRPGPQLNEKLFF. Here the CDR3 DNA reads TGTGCCACCCGACCGGGCCCCCAACTTAATGAAAAACTGTTTTTT.

As for this clonotype: Mismatch with germline at one junction end may stem from a read error. This chain uses TRBV10-3 with TRBJ2-7; the D is unclear. CDR3 length: 13 residues. CDR1 and CDR2 (germline): ENHRY, SYGVKD. Here the CDR3 reads CAVRWGRDYEQYF. The CDR3 region has the DNA TGTGCCGTCAGATGGGGAAGGGACTACGAGCAGTACTTC.

The sample holds a few counts of this clonotype. The chain employs TRBV6-5 and TRBJ2-2; D possibly corresponds to TRBD2 (7 bases). The CDR3 has 16 amino acids. V was clipped by 2 bases and J by 1 base, with 11 bases between them. The germline V gene has CDR1 MNHEY and CDR2 SVGAGI. The CDR3 coding sequence is TGTGCCAGCAGTTACGGCGGGGGCTGGAACACCGGGGAGCTGTTTTTT. It encodes CASSYGGGWNTGELFF.

The V call is TRBV6-5, the J call TRBJ2-7; TRBD1 or TRBD2 may be the D gene (5 bases each). CDR3 length: 15 amino acids. V was pared by 0 bases and J by 5 bases, with 14 bases between. Germline CDR1 and CDR2: MNHEY and SVGAGI. CDR3 region: CASSYSRDLGDEQYF. In DNA form, the CDR3 reads TGTGCCAGCAGTTACTCAAGGGACCTCGGGGACGAGCAGTACTTC.

The chain joins TRBV29-1 to TRBJ1-2; possible D gene TRBD1, 6 bases. The CDR3 totals 13 residues. From germline, CDR1 is SQVTM and CDR2 ANQGSEA. V lost 4 bases, J lost 5 bases, and 14 bases lay in between. The CDR3 loop is CSVGTGSRYGYTF. CDR3 DNA sequence: TGCAGCGTTGGCACAGGGTCACGGTATGGCTACACCTTC.

The J gene is TRBJ2-7, the V gene TRBV6-2 or TRBV6-3; tentative D call: TRBD1 (6 bases). Germline V lookup: CDR1 MNHEY, CDR2 SVGEGT. The CDR3 loop spans 14 amino acids. CDR3 sequence (DNA): TGTGCCAACAGTGGAATACAGGGTACATACGAGCAGTACGTC. It yields the protein CANSGIQGTYEQYV.

The chain has TRBV13 and TRBJ2-7; the D call may be TRBD1 or TRBD2 (5 bases each). The CDR3 loop spans 14 amino acids. Trimming stripped 0 bases from V and 6 bases from J, with 12 bases between. The germline V gene has CDR1 PRHDT and CDR2 FYEKMQ (reference sequence). Here the CDR3 DNA reads TGTGCCAGCAGCTTAGGCGTGAGGGGTAGCGAGCAGTACTTC. This gives the protein CASSLGVRGSEQYF.

This clonotype has more than one count but fewer than ten. The chain carries TRBV20-1 and TRBJ2-1, with D possibly being TRBD1 (5 bases). Germline V gene data show CDR1 as DFQATT and CDR2 as SNEGSKA (reference sequence). Trimming left V 6 bases short and J 4 bases short, with 13 bases between. CDR3 length: 13 amino acids. The CDR3 bases are TGCAGTGCCCGTACCTCAGGGTACAATGAGCAGTTCTTC. It is translated as CSARTSGYNEQFF.

The table lists this clonotype with a few counts. This chain joins TRBV6-5 and TRBJ1-2; the match to TRBD1 covers 7 bases. Per germline, CDR1 MNHEY and CDR2 SVGAGI. The V segment lost 5 bases and the J segment 5 bases; nucleotides outside the gene matches: 11. The CDR3 consists of 15 residues. Written as DNA, the CDR3 is TGTGCCAGCAGTCAAGACAGGGCCAATCTTTATGGCTACACCTTC. Its protein is CASSQDRANLYGYTF.

The chain employs TRBV14 and TRBJ2-7; TRBD2 agrees at 10 bases. The CDR3 is 18 residues long. J was trimmed by 2 bases and V by 0 bases; bases with no gene match: 10. Germline V gene sequence: CDR1 SGHDN, CDR2 FVKESK. The CDR3 reads CASSQDRASGGPPYEQYF. In DNA form, the CDR3 reads TGTGCCAGCAGCCAAGATCGGGCTAGCGGGGGCCCACCCTACGAGCAGTACTTC.

The table lists this clonotype with a few counts. V is TRBV7-9 and J is TRBJ2-3; D call uncertain. Germline CDR1 SEHNR, CDR2 FQNEAQ (reference sequence). Trimming pared 1 base from V and 13 bases from J, leaving 12 bases between. This CDR3 contains 12 residues. CDR3 sequence: CASSLDSLEEYF. The CDR3 bases are TGTGCCAGCAGCTTAGACTCCCTCGAGGAGTATTTT.

The chain carries TRBV5-1 and TRBJ2-7; D is tentatively TRBD1 or TRBD2 (5 bases each). The CDR3 is 14 residues long. V was trimmed by 0 bases and J by 6 bases, leaving 13 bases between them. Germline V lookup: CDR1 SGHRS, CDR2 YFSETQ. The CDR3 loop reads CASSLGGPLAEQYV. CDR3 sequence (DNA): TGCGCCAGCAGCTTGGGGGGCCCCCTAGCCGAGCAGTACGTC.

This clonotype has only a few counts. The rearrangement uses TRBV14 and TRBJ1-2, with TRBD1 as a possible D gene (6 bases). The V end lost 4 bases, the J end lost 8 bases, and 17 bases lay between the germline ends. Germline V CDR1 and CDR2: SGHDN, FVKESK. CDR3 length equals 14 residues. CDR3 in amino acids: CASSPKGELRGYTF. The DNA of the CDR3 is TGTGCCAGCAGCCCGAAGGGGGAACTGAGAGGCTACACCTTC.

This sequence joins TRBV7-2 and TRBJ2-5; D remains ambiguous. The germline CDR1 and CDR2 sequences are SGHTA and FQGNSA. This CDR3 region has 15 residues. V gave up 5 bases and J gave up 4 bases, with 17 bases separating them. The CDR3 reads CASSPPTALGETQYF. CDR3 DNA: TGTGCCAGCAGCCCTCCGACCGCCCTGGGAGAGACCCAGTACTTC. Full variable domain (remainder filled in from reference TRBV7-2 and TRBJ2-5): GAGVSQSPSNKVTEKGKDVELRCDPISGHTALYWYRQSLGQGLEFLIYFQGNSAPDKSGLPSDRFSAERTGGSVSTLTIQRTQQEDSAVYLCASSPPTALGETQYFGPGTRLLVL.